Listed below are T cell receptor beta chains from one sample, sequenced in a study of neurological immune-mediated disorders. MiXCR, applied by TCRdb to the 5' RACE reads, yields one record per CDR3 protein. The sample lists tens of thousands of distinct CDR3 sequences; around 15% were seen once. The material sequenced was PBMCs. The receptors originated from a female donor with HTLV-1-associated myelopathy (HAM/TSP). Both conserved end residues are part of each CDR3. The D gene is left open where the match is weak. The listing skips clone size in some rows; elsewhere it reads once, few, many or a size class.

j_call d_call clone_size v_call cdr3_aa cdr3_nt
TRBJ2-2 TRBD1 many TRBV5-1 CASSLRQGSTGELFF TGCGCCAGCAGCTTAAGACAGGGTTCGACCGGGGAGCTGTTTTTT
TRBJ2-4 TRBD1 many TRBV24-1 CATSDAPGQGRNIQYF TGTGCCACCAGTGATGCTCCGGGACAGGGGAGAAACATTCAGTACTTC
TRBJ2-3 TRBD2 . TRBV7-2 CASSTGTSGAGPDTQYF TGTGCCAGCAGCACCGGGACTAGCGGGGCGGGCCCAGATACGCAGTATTTT
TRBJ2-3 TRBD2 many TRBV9 CASSVEGVGAGVEDTQYF TGTGCCAGCAGCGTAGAGGGGGTAGGAGCGGGGGTTGAAGATACGCAGTATTTT
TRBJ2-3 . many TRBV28 CASSPVGGGTDTQYF TGTGCCAGCAGTCCCGTTGGGGGCGGTACAGATACGCAGTATTTT
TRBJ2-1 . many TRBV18 CASSPVNEQFF TGTGCCAGCTCACCCGTCAATGAGCAGTTCTTC
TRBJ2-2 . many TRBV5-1 CASSLGQPSNTGELFF TGCGCCAGCAGCTTGGGCCAGCCCTCGAACACCGGGGAGCTGTTTTTT
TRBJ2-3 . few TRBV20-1 CSARYIQGSDTQYF TGCAGTGCTAGATACATACAGGGATCAGATACGCAGTATTTT
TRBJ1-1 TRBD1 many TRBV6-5 CASSYNQGGTEAFF TGTGCCAGCAGTTACAACCAGGGGGGAACTGAAGCTTTCTTT
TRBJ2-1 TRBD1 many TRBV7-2 CASSQFSYGQGAPNEQFF TGTGCCAGCAGCCAATTTTCCTACGGACAGGGGGCGCCCAATGAGCAGTTCTTC
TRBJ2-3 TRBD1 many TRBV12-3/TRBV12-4 CASRPLQGARQYF TGTGCCAGCAGACCGCTACAGGGGGCCCGGCAGTATTTT
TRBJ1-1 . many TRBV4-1 CASSQVWGGATEAFF TGCGCCAGCAGCCAAGTGTGGGGGGGAGCAACTGAAGCTTTCTTT
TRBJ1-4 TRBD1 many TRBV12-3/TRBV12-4 CASTPGQGEKLFF TGTGCCAGCACCCCGGGACAGGGGGAAAAACTGTTTTTT
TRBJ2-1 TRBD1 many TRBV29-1 CSGEDRGGEQFF TGCAGCGGAGAGGACAGGGGGGGGGAGCAGTTCTTC
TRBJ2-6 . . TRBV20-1 CSARDGTSGANVLTF TGCAGTGCTAGAGATGGAACCTCTGGGGCCAACGTCCTGACTTTC
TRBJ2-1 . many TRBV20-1 CSARTRGLSYNEQFF TGCAGTGCTAGAACCCGGGGCTTGTCCTACAATGAGCAGTTCTTC
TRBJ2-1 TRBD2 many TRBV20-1 CSASTSGDYNEQFF TGCAGTGCTAGTACTAGCGGAGACTACAATGAGCAGTTCTTC
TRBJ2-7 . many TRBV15 CATSRDQGVYYEQYF TGTGCCACCAGCAGAGATCAGGGAGTATACTACGAGCAGTACTTC
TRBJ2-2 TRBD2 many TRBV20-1 CSARPGLAGHANTGELFF TGCAGTGCCAGACCGGGACTAGCGGGGCACGCGAACACCGGGGAGCTGTTTTTT
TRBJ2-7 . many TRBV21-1 CASSKRRQKAGTSYEQYF TGTGCCAGCAGCAAACGACGTCAAAAGGCGGGGACCTCCTACGAGCAGTACTTC
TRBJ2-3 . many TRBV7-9 CASTKGGSDTQYF TGTGCCAGCACCAAGGGTGGATCAGATACGCAGTATTTT
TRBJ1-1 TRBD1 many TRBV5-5 CASSQTGAAVNTEAFF TGTGCCAGCAGCCAGACAGGGGCGGCGGTGAACACTGAAGCTTTCTTT
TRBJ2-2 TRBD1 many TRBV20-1 CSARDPGTESGELFF TGCAGTGCTAGAGATCCCGGGACAGAGTCCGGGGAGCTGTTTTTT
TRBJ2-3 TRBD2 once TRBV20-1 CSASPAGDIRLEDTQYF TGCAGTGCCAGCCCAGCGGGGGATATCCGGCTGGAGGATACGCAGTATTTT
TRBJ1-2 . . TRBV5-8 CASNPVGRGRYGYTF TGTGCCAGCAACCCGGTAGGGAGGGGAAGGTATGGCTACACCTTC
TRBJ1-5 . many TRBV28 CATYEGGNQPQHF TGTGCCACCTACGAGGGAGGAAATCAGCCCCAGCATTTT
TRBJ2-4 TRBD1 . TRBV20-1 CSGWVWDSRQKKNIQYF TGCAGTGGGTGGGTCTGGGACAGCCGACAAAAAAAAAACATTCAGTACTTC
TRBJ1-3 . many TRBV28 CASSLGTYSSGNTIYF TGTGCCAGCAGTTTAGGTACCTACAGCTCTGGAAACACCATATATTTT
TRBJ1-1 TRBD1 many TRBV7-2 CASSNPGQESRDTEAFF TGTGCCAGCAGCAACCCGGGACAGGAGTCCCGGGACACTGAAGCTTTCTTT